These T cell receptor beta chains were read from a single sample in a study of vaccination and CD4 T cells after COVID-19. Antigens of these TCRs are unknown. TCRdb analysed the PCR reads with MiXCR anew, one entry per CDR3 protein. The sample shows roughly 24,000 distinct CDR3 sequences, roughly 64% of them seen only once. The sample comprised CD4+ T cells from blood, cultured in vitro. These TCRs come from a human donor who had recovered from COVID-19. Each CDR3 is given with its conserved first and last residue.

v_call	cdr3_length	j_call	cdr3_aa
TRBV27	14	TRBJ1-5	CASSLALSNQPQHF
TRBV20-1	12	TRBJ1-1	CSANGGNTEAFF
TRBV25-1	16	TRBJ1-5	CASSELQRWSNQPQHF
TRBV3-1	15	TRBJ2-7	CASLLRRERRREQYF
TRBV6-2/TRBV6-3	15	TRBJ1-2	CASSYGPGQGYGYTF
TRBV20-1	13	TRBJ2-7	CSGLTGQGYEQYF
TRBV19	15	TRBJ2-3	CASTPGDSNTDTQYF
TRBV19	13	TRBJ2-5	CASSTQGKETQYF
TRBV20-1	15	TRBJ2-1	CSATVASGRLDEQFF
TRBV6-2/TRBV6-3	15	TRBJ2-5	CASSYLQAGRETQYF